Described below is a single T cell receptor beta chain sequence and its context. This sample was included in a study of blood T cell repertoires in COVID-19. The overall study: Spain, Italy and the United States supplied samples that represented acute and convalescent COVID-19. PBMCs, B-cell-depleted T cells, or T cells were the source of the cDNA or gDNA that made up the material.

In the original workflow: Nucleated cell counts were estimated from reference gene primer amplification. Profiling relied on immunoSEQ multiplex PCR, and the TCRdb table lists in-frame clones only, not all of them. D and trimming were read from the DNA, whereas the V and J calls and clone size are those reported in that table. In the table there are approximately 76,000 clones, roughly 84% of which are singletons. V was pared by 0 bases and J by 2 bases, with 10 bases between. The CDR3 is 15 residues long. Germline CDR1 and CDR2: SGHNT and YYREEE (reference sequence). The V call is TRBV5-4, the J call TRBJ2-3, with a tentative D call TRBD2 (6 bases). Sequenced: peripheral blood. The origin of this receptor is a woman aged 55 to 70 with acute or convalescent COVID-19. The CDR3 nucleotides are TGTGCCAGCAGCTTGGGGGACTTCTCCACAGATACGCAGTATTTT. This encodes CASSLGDFSTDTQYF.